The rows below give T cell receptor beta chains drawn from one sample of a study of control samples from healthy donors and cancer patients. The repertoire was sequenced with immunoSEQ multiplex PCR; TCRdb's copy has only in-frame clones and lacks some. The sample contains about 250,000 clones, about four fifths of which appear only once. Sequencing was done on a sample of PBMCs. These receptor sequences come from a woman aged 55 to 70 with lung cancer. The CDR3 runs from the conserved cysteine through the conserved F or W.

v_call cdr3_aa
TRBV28 CASSFGSEANSGNTIYF
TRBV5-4 CASSLETSLSGNTIYF
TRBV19 CASSIGPRFPLVNQPQHF
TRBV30 CAWNSLYGYTF
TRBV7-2 CASSLNSQETQYF
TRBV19 CASRDSSTYNEQFF
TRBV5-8 CASIFNRPFREQYF
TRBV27 CASSSRDRVYSVYNEQFF
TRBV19 CASSRAGNNEQFF
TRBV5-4 CASSFEQGPNYGYTF
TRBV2 CASSLDSTGELFF
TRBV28 CASDTGSGYTF
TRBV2 CASSEDRRANYGYTF
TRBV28 CASSLRPGRRANEKLFF
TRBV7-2 CASSLGWASYNEQFF
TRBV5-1 CASSISGGADLNEQFF
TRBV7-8 CASSLERVQPQHF
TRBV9 CASSVSAGAATNEKLFF
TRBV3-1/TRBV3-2 CASSQRDTGELFF
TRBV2 CASRVGYQPQHF
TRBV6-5 CASEGQADQPQHF
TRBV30 CAWTRGGMSEAFF
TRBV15 CATSRGTGVYGYTF
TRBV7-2 CASTPQGGYEQYF
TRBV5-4 CASSSRSLGQGIYGYTF
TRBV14 CASSQINNEQFF
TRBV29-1 CSVGGGGSETQYF
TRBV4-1 CASSRKRGAYNEQFF
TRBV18 CASSPQAAQGGNEQFF
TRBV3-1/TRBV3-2 CASSQEVKSSPLHF
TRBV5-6 CASSLNGLRDGYTF
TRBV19 CASSVGTGGAYEQYF
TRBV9 CASSETGSGNTIYF
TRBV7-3 CASSLDGTGFYEQYF
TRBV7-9 CASSLGEEKLFF
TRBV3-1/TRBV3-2 CASRGTGGGKLVSPLHF
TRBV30 CAWSGQTGEGQYF
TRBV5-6 CASSLSRRLYF
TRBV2 CASNLGTSFNLNEQFF
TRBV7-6 CASSLTSGGTDTQYF
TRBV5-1 CASSLGQGRSYEQYF
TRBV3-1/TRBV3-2 CASSPTSGQETQYF
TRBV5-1 CASSLGQGDGNTIYF
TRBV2 CASQELGNIQYF
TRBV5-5 CASSLETGTWQPQHF
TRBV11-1 CASSLEVEQFF
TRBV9 CASSESGGPYNEQFF
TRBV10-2 CASSESSGNTYEQYF
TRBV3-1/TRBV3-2 CASSHWTSGREGEQFF
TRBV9 CASSVGGTGTGYTF
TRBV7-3 CASSPGPDNYGYTF
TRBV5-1 CASSGDGQGGYTF
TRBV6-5 CASFRGGRTGGLFF
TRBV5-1 CASSLTANSGNTIYF
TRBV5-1 CASLSRPGNTGELFF
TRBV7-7 CASSFTRSSYSPSTDTQYF
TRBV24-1 CATSDSRTAPGIVGGYTF
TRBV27 CASSLISGGADTQYF
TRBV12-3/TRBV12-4 CASSLNRDQPQHF
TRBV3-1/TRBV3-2 CASSQRQGSHGYTF